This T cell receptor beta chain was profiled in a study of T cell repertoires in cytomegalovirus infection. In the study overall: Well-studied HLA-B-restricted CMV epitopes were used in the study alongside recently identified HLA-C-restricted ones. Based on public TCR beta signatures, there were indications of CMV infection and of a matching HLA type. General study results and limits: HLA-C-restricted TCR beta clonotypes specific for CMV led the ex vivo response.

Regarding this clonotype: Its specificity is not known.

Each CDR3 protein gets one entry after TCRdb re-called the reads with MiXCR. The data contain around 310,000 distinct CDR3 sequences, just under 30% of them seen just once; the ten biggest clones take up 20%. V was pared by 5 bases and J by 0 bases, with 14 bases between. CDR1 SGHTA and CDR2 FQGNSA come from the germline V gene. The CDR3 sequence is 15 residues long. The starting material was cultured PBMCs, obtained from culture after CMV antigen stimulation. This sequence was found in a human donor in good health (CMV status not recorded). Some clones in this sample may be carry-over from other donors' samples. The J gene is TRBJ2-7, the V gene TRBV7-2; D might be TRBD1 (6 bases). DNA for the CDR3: TGTGCCAGCAGCGAGAGACAGGAGAGCTCCTACGAGCAGTACTTC. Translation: CASSERQESSYEQYF.